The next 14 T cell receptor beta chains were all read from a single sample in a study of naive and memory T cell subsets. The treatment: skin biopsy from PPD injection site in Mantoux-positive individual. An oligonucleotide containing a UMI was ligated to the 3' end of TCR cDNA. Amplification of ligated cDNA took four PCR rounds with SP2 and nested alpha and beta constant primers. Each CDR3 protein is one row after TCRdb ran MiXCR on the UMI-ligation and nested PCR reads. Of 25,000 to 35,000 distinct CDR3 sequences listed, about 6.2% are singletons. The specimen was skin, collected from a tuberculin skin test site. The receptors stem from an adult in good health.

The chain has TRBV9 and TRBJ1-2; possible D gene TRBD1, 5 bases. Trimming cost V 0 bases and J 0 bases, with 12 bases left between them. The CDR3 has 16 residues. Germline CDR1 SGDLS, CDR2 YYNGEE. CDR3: CASSVGGTGANYGYTF. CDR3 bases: TGTGCCAGCAGCGTAGGAGGGACCGGAGCTAACTATGGCTACACCTTC.

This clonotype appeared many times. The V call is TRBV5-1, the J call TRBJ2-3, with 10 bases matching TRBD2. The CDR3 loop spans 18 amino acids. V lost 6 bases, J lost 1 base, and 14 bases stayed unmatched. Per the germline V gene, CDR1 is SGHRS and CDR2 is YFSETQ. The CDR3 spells CASTPRLAGVRGTDTQYF. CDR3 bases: TGCGCCAGCACCCCACGGCTAGCGGGGGTCCGTGGCACAGATACGCAGTATTTT. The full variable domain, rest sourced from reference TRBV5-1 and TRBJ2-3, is KAGVTQTPRYLIKTRGQQVTLSCSPISGHRSVSWYQQTPGQGLQFLFEYFSETQRNKGNFPGRFSGRQFSNSRSEMNVSTLELGDSALYLCASTPRLAGVRGTDTQYFGPGTRLTVL.

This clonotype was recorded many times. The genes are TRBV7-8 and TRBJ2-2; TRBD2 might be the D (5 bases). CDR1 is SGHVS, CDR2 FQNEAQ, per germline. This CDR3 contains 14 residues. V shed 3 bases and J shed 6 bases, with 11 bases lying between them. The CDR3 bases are TGTGCCAGCAGCTTGCCCGGGGTGGCCGGGGAGCTGTTTTTT. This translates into CASSLPGVAGELFF.

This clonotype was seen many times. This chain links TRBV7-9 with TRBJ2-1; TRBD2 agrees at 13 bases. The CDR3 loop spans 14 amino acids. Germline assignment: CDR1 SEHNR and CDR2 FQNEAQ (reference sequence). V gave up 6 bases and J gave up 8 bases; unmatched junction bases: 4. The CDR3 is CASSTSGGAHEQFF. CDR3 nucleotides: TGTGCCAGCAGTACTAGCGGGGGGGCCCATGAGCAGTTCTTC.

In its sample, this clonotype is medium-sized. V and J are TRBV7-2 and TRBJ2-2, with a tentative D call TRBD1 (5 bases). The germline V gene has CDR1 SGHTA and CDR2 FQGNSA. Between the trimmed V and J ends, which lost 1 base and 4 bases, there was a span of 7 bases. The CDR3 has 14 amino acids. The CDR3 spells CASSLGGSTGELFF. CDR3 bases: TGTGCCAGCAGCTTAGGGGGCTCCACCGGGGAGCTGTTTTTT.

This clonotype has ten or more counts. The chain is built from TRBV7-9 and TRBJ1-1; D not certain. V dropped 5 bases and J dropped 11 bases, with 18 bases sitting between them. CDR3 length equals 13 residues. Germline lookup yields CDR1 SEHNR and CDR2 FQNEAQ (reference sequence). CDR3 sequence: CASSHSSSPGAFF. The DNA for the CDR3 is TGTGCCAGCAGCCACAGCTCGTCCCCCGGTGCTTTCTTT.

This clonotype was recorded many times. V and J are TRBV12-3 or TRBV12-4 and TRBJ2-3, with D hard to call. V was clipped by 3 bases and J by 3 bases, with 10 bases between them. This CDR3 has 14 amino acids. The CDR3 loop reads CASSLVTTTDTQYF. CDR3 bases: TGTGCCAGCAGTTTGGTGACGACGACAGATACGCAGTATTTT.

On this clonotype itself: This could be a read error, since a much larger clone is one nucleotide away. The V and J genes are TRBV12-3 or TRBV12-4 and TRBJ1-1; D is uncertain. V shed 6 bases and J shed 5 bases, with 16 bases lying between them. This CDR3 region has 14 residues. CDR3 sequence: CASSTYLRGTEAFF. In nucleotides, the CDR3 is TGTGCCAGCAGCACATATCTTCGGGGAACTGAAGCTTTCTTT.

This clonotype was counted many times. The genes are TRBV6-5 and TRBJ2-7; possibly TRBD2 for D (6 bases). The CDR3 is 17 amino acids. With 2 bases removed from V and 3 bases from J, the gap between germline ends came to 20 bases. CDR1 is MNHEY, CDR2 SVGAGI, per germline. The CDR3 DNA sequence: TGTGCCAGCAGTTACGACGGTATACCAGGAGGGAGCTACGAGCAGTACTTC. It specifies CASSYDGIPGGSYEQYF.

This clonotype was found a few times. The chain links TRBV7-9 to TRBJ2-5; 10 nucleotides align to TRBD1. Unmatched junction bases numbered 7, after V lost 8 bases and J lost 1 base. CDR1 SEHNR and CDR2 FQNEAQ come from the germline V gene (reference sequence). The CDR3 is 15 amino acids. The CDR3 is CASGDRGEGQETQYF. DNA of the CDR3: TGTGCCAGCGGGGACAGGGGCGAGGGCCAAGAGACCCAGTACTTC. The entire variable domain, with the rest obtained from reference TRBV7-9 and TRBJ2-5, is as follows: DTGVSQNPRHKITKRGQNVTFRCDPISEHNRLYWYRQTLGQGPEFLTYFQNEAQLEKSRLLSDRFSAERPKGSFSTLEIQRTEQGDSAMYLCASGDRGEGQETQYFGPGTRLLVL.

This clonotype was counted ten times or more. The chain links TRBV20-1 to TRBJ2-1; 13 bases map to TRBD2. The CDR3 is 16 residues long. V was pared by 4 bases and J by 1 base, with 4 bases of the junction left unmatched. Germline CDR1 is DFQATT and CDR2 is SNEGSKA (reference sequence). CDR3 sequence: CSAIRTSGGSYNEQFF. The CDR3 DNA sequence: TGCAGTGCTATTCGGACTAGCGGGGGATCCTACAATGAGCAGTTCTTC.

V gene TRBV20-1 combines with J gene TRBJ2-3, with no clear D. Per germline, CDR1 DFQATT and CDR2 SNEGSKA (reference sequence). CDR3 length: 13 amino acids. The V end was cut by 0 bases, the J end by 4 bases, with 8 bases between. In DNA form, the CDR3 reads TGCAGTGCTAGAGATCGGCAGGCAGATACGCAGTATTTT. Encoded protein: CSARDRQADTQYF.

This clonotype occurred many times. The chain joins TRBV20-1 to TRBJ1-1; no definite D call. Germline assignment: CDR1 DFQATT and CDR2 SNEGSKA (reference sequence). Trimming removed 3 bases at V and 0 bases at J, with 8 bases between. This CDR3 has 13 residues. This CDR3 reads CSASSRLNTEAFF. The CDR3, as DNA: TGCAGTGCTAGTAGCAGGTTGAACACTGAAGCTTTCTTT.

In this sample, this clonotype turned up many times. CDR3 protein: CASSPPYDSYEQYF. In DNA, the CDR3 is TGTGCCAGCTCACCACCTTACGATTCCTACGAGCAGTACTTC. The chain recombines TRBV18 with TRBJ2-7; no reliable D call. CDR1 is KGHSH and CDR2 is LQKENI in the germline V gene. The CDR3 loop spans 14 amino acids. V lost 0 bases, J lost 1 base, and 7 bases lay in between.